This entry concerns a single T cell receptor beta chain. What it recognizes is unknown. The table came from immunoSEQ multiplex PCR; TCRdb's copy has only in-frame clones and leaves some out. Here the sample spans about 130,000 clones, 80% to 90% being singletons. These data belong to a study of cytotoxic CD8 clonotypes in ibrutinib-treated CLL. The wider study: Productive templates averaged approximately 250,000 per sample, and productive rearrangements 90,000 to 100,000.

This CDR3 contains 15 residues. J was trimmed by 9 bases and V by 3 bases; bases with no gene match: 8. Germline CDR1 is SGHTA and CDR2 is FQGNSA. Overall study results and limits: Baseline clonality, higher than in age-matched healthy donors, tracked circulating CD8+ T-cell counts. Sustained-remission patients were sampled at different times than progressing patients were.

This material consisted of PBMCs, taken after 24 months of ibrutinib treatment. This chain connects TRBV7-2 to TRBJ2-1; 10 bases align to TRBD1. This sequence was found in a human donor with chronic lymphocytic leukemia. CDR3 region: CASSFRDRGRGEQFF. CDR3 nucleotides: TGTGCCAGCAGCTTTCGGGACAGGGGTCGGGGTGAGCAGTTCTTC.